This paragraph reports one T cell receptor (beta chain). Vbeta (60) and Jbeta (13) primers were used in the PCR. The method was immunoSEQ multiplex PCR; TCRdb's version includes in-frame clones alone and lacks a portion of them. The repertoire holds tens of thousands of clones, with roughly three quarters as singletons. Per germline, CDR1 SGHNT and CDR2 YYREEE (reference sequence). CDR3 size: 15 residues. The V and J ends lost 4 bases and 4 bases respectively, with 17 bases between them. This entry comes from a study of cytomegalovirus exposure and HLA in healthy donors. The chain is built from TRBV5-4 and TRBJ1-2; D might be TRBD1 (6 bases). The TCR comes from a man aged 25-40 years in good health and CMV-seronegative. Material: PBMCs. CDR3 in amino acids: CASSGQRQFSYGYTF. As DNA, the CDR3 is TGTGCCAGCAGCGGACAGCGACAATTCAGCTATGGCTACACCTTC.